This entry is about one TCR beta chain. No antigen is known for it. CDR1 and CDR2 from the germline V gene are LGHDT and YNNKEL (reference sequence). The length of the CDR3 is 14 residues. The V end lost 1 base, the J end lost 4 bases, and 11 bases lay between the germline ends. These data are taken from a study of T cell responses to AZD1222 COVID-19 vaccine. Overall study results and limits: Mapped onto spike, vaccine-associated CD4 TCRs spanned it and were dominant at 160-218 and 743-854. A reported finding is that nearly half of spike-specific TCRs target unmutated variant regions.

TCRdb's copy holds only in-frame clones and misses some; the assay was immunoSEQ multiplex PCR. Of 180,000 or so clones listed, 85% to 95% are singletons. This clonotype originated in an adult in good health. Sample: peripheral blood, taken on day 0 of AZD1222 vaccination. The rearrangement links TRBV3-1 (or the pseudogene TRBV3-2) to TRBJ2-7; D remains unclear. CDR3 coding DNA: TGTGCCAGCAGCCAAGCGACTGCCGTTTACGAGCAGTACTTC. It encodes CASSQATAVYEQYF.